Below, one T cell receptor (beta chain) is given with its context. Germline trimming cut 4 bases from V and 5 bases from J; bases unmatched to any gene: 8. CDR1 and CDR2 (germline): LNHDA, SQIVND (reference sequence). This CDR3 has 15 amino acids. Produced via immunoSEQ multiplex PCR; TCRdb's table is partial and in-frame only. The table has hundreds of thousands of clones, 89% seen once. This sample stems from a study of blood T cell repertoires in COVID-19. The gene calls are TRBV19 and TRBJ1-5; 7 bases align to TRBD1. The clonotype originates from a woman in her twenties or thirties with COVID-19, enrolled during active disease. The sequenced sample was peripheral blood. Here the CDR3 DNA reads TGTGCCAGTAGTAGGACAGGACGAGATCATCAGCCCCAGCATTTT. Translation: CASSRTGRDHQPQHF.